The 27 T cell receptor beta chains below come from one sample, sequenced in a study of cytomegalovirus exposure and HLA in healthy donors. PCR used 60 Vbeta primers and 13 Jbeta primers. Repertoires were generated with immunoSEQ multiplex PCR, while TCRdb's copy carries only in-frame clones and drops some. Among approximately 110,000 clones listed, 70% to 75% were seen once. Sequencing was carried out using PBMCs. Receptors originate from a middle-aged man in good health and CMV-seronegative.

This clone appeared once. The chain joins TRBV28 to TRBJ2-7; D uncertain. The ends were cut back, 9 bases at V and 4 bases at J, with 10 bases in the middle. The CDR3 totals 11 residues. Germline lookup yields CDR1 MDHEN and CDR2 SYDVKM. This CDR3 reads CASNSIYEQYF. The CDR3 DNA sequence: TGTGCCAGTAACAGCATATACGAGCAGTACTTC.

V gene TRBV5-6 combines with J gene TRBJ2-7; 7 bases map to TRBD1. The germline V gene has CDR1 SGHDT and CDR2 YYEEEE. J gave up 5 bases and V 4 bases, and 9 bases lay outside the gene matches. CDR3 length: 14 residues. The CDR3 loop is CASSLGTATHEQYF. For the CDR3, the DNA is TGTGCCAGCAGCCTCGGGACAGCGACCCACGAGCAGTACTTC.

V and J are TRBV2 and TRBJ2-3; the match to TRBD2 covers 8 bases. Germline V gene data show CDR1 as SNHLY and CDR2 as FYNNEI. The CDR3 runs to 17 residues. With 8 bases clipped from V and 0 bases from J, the junction kept 13 bases outside the gene matches. The CDR3 sequence is CASPESSGTTSTDTQYF. CDR3 sequence (DNA): TGTGCCAGCCCCGAGAGTAGCGGGACCACTAGCACAGATACGCAGTATTTT. Full variable domain (missing parts from reference TRBV2 and TRBJ2-3): EPEVTQTPSHQVTQMGQEVILRCVPISNHLYFYWYRQILGQKVEFLVSFYNNEISEKSEIFDDQFSVERPDGSNFTLKIRSTKLEDSAMYFCASPESSGTTSTDTQYFGPGTRLTVL.

The CDR3 protein is CATSRPSWNTEAFF. The CDR3 nucleotides are TGTGCCACCAGCAGACCCTCTTGGAACACTGAAGCTTTCTTT. This chain joins TRBV15 and TRBJ1-1, with D unclear. The CDR3 contains 14 residues. Between the trimmed V and J ends, which lost 2 bases and 1 base, there was a span of 8 bases. Germline V lookup: CDR1 LNHNV, CDR2 YYDKDF (reference sequence).

The chain is built from TRBV5-1 and TRBJ2-7, with a weak D call TRBD1 (5 bases). Trimming pared 0 bases from V and 2 bases from J, leaving 9 bases between. The CDR3 has 14 amino acids. Germline V lookup: CDR1 SGHRS, CDR2 YFSETQ. The CDR3 loop reads CASSLEGAPYEQYF. CDR3 DNA: TGCGCCAGCAGCTTGGAAGGGGCCCCCTACGAGCAGTACTTC.

This clone was counted once. This rearrangement joins TRBV27 to TRBJ2-3; D not certain. The CDR3 has 15 residues. CDR1 is MNHEY, CDR2 SMNVEV, per germline (reference sequence). The V end was cut by 5 bases, the J end by 0 bases, with 12 bases between. This CDR3 is CASSPLDSSTDTQYF. The CDR3 coding sequence is TGTGCCAGCAGTCCCCTCGACTCTAGCACAGATACGCAGTATTTT.

For this clone: Other nucleotide sequences from this sample produce the same CDR3. The V and J genes are TRBV18 and TRBJ1-2; possible D gene TRBD1, 6 bases. This CDR3 region has 13 residues. V was pared by 2 bases and J by 4 bases, with 8 bases between. In germline, CDR1 is KGHSH, CDR2 LQKENI. The CDR3 reads CASSPGQLYGYTF. DNA for the CDR3: TGTGCCAGCTCACCAGGACAGCTCTATGGCTACACCTTC.

This sequence joins TRBV11-3 and TRBJ2-6; 7 bases are a match to TRBD1. V was clipped by 5 bases and J by 2 bases; unmatched bases: 6. This CDR3 spans 16 amino acids. Germline V gene sequence: CDR1 SGHNT, CDR2 YENEEA. In DNA, the CDR3 is TGTGCCAGCAGCCCAAGAGACAGGGCTGGGGCCAACGTCCTGACTTTC. Translated, it gives CASSPRDRAGANVLTF.

This sequence joins TRBV27 and TRBJ2-7; tentative D call: TRBD2 (5 bases). Germline V lookup: CDR1 MNHEY, CDR2 SMNVEV (reference sequence). The CDR3 loop spans 12 amino acids. Trimming shortened V by 4 bases and J by 3 bases, and 7 bases separated the two germline ends. The CDR3 region is CASSYGGYEQYF. CDR3 bases: TGTGCCAGCAGTTATGGAGGCTACGAGCAGTACTTC.

The CDR3 region is CASSLGGSKDTQYF. The DNA for the CDR3 is TGTGCCAGCAGCTTAGGCGGGAGTAAGGATACGCAGTATTTT. The rearrangement uses TRBV7-2 and TRBJ2-3; TRBD2 aligns across 7 bases. The length of the CDR3 is 14 residues. Germline CDR1 and CDR2: SGHTA and FQGNSA. With V trimmed by 1 base and J by 6 bases, 4 bases remained unmatched.

About this clone itself: The junction departs from the called germline gene at one end, perhaps through a read error. CDR3 amino acids: CASSSSGTGTYKQYF. The CDR3, as DNA: TGTGCCAGCAGTAGTTCCGGGACAGGCACCTACAAGCAGTACTTC. J is TRBJ2-7 and V is TRBV28; 8 bases match TRBD1. The germline gives CDR1 MDHEN, CDR2 SYDVKM. The CDR3 runs 15 residues.

V and J are TRBV20-1 and TRBJ1-4; D call uncertain. Looked up from germline, CDR1 is DFQATT and CDR2 is SNEGSKA (reference sequence). The CDR3 runs to 11 residues. Trimming took 6 bases from V and 13 from J, leaving 15 bases between them. For the CDR3, the DNA is TGCAGTGCCAACACCGGCCGGGTACTGTTTTTT. It specifies CSANTGRVLFF.

The chain links TRBV6-5 to TRBJ2-7; unclear D gene. Germline loops: CDR1 MNHEY, CDR2 SVGAGI. The CDR3 contains 11 residues. Trimming took 2 bases from V and 7 from J, leaving 6 bases between them. The CDR3 protein is CASSYLGEQYF. CDR3 DNA sequence: TGTGCCAGCAGTTACCTCGGTGAGCAGTACTTC.

CDR3 sequence: CAISEELAGGREQFF. In DNA, the CDR3 is TGTGCCATCAGTGAAGAGCTAGCGGGAGGTCGTGAGCAGTTCTTC. The gene calls are TRBV10-3 and TRBJ2-1, with 11 nucleotides matching TRBD2. After removal of 3 bases from V and 9 bases from J, the junction contained 7 bases not matched to a gene. This CDR3 region has 15 residues. CDR1 is ENHRY and CDR2 is SYGVKD in the germline V gene.

Turning to this clone: At one end the junction does not follow the germline gene, possibly because of a read error. The V and J genes are TRBV7-9 and TRBJ1-2, with D possibly being TRBD1 (5 bases). The CDR3 loop spans 15 amino acids. In germline, CDR1 is SEHNR, CDR2 FQNEAQ (reference sequence). The CDR3 nucleotides are TGTTCCAGCAGCTTAGAGCGGGCGGGGCCCCTTGGCTACACCTTC. It codes for CSSSLERAGPLGYTF.

This clone was observed many times. The chain has TRBV6-5 and TRBJ2-3; 8 bases map to TRBD2. Trimming at V came to 4 bases and at J to 1 base, leaving 7 bases not matched to a gene. Germline-derived CDR1 and CDR2 are MNHEY and SVGAGI. This CDR3 region has 16 residues. The CDR3 nucleotides read TGTGCCAGCAGTTCCCCTACGACTAGCGGCACAGATACGCAGTATTTT. Translated: CASSSPTTSGTDTQYF.

As to this clone: The junction does not match germline at one end; this may be a read error. The chain combines TRBV7-9 with TRBJ2-7; D is unresolved. Germline V gene sequence: CDR1 SEHNR, CDR2 FQNEAQ (reference sequence). CDR3 size: 12 residues. The CDR3 protein is CSSSLAAYEQYF. The CDR3 coding sequence is TGTTCCAGCAGCTTAGCCGCCTACGAGCAGTACTTC.

This clone was counted only a few times. This sequence joins TRBV27 and TRBJ2-2; a weak D match, TRBD1 (6 bases). V was pared by 7 bases and J by 2 bases, with 20 bases between. CDR3 length equals 17 residues. The germline V gene encodes CDR1 MNHEY and CDR2 SMNVEV (reference sequence). In DNA form, the CDR3 reads TGTGCCAGCACCCGCGCCGGGACACCGTTTAACACCGGGGAGCTGTTTTTT. This codes for CASTRAGTPFNTGELFF.

The chain carries TRBV9 and TRBJ1-2; D remains ambiguous. This CDR3 contains 12 residues. The germline V gene has CDR1 SGDLS and CDR2 YYNGEE. Trimming cost V 0 bases and J 7 bases, with 7 bases left between them. The CDR3 coding sequence is TGTGCCAGCAGCGTAGTGGCGGGTGGCTACACCTTC. This sequence encodes CASSVVAGGYTF.

The chain combines TRBV29-1 with TRBJ2-5; 8 bases align to TRBD1. The J call is doubtful: the DNA matches TRBJ2-7 better. The CDR3 spans 14 residues. Germline values: CDR1 SQVTM, CDR2 ANQGSEA. CDR3 DNA sequence: TGCAGCGTTGCCGGACGGACAGGGTACAACGAGCAGTACTTC. Translated: CSVAGRTGYNEQYF.

The chain combines TRBV25-1 with TRBJ2-7; perhaps TRBD1 as D (6 bases). V was clipped by 7 bases and J by 7 bases, with 14 bases between them. CDR1 and CDR2 (germline): MGHDK, SYGVNS. This CDR3 region has 12 residues. The CDR3 DNA is TGTGCCAGCAAACCCCCCGGGACAGAGCAGTACTTC. Translation gives CASKPPGTEQYF.

The CDR3 DNA is TGTGCCAGCAGGAAGGCCACAGGGTACACTGAAGCTTTCTTT. Residues: CASRKATGYTEAFF. The genes are TRBV6-6 and TRBJ1-1; perhaps TRBD1 as D (6 bases). This CDR3 region has 14 residues. Trimming pared 6 bases from V and 3 bases from J, leaving 14 bases between. Germline V gene sequence: CDR1 MNHNY, CDR2 SVGAGI (reference sequence).

J is TRBJ1-1 and V is TRBV6-5; D call uncertain. The ends were cut back, 3 bases at V and 3 bases at J, with 8 bases in the middle. Germline V lookup: CDR1 MNHEY, CDR2 SVGAGI. This CDR3 has 13 amino acids. The CDR3 sequence: CASSYWQYTEAFF. CDR3 nucleotide sequence: TGTGCCAGCAGTTATTGGCAGTACACTGAAGCTTTCTTT.

This clone was observed a handful of times. Written as DNA, the CDR3 is TGTGCCAGCAGCCAACTCTGGACTAGCGGGAGTTCAGGTGAGCAGTTCTTC. Amino acid sequence: CASSQLWTSGSSGEQFF. V usage is TRBV5-5 and J usage is TRBJ2-1, with 13 positions matching TRBD2. The CDR3 covers 17 residues. Germline loops: CDR1 SGHKS, CDR2 YYEKEE (reference sequence). The V and J ends lost 4 bases and 9 bases, in that order; junction bases with no gene match: 13.

This clone turned up a few times. This sequence joins TRBV4-1 and TRBJ1-4, with 7 positions matching TRBD1. The CDR3 contains 13 residues. Germline V gene data show CDR1 as MGHRA and CDR2 as YSYEKL. J was trimmed by 3 bases and V by 5 bases; bases with no gene match: 0. The CDR3 loop reads CASSRGPNEKLFF. The CDR3 region has the DNA TGCGCCAGCAGCAGGGGGCCTAATGAAAAACTGTTTTTT.

This clone turned up a few times. The chain is built from TRBV11-3 and TRBJ2-7, with D unresolved. The ends were cut back, 3 bases at V and 0 bases at J, with 9 bases in the middle. The length of the CDR3 is 14 residues. The germline gives CDR1 SGHNT, CDR2 YENEEA. This CDR3 is CASSFLRVSYEQYF. The CDR3 DNA follows: TGTGCCAGCAGCTTCCTCCGGGTCTCCTACGAGCAGTACTTC.

J is TRBJ1-1 and V is TRBV4-1, with TRBD1 as a possible D gene (5 bases). From germline, CDR1 is MGHRA and CDR2 YSYEKL. This CDR3 has 16 residues. The germline V and J ends were trimmed by 4 bases and 5 bases, with 20 bases remaining between them. The CDR3 here is CASSPSRAGTKTEAFF. The CDR3 nucleotides are TGCGCCAGCAGCCCTTCTCGGGCGGGGACGAAGACTGAAGCTTTCTTT.